This T cell receptor beta chain was identified in a study of control samples from healthy donors and cancer patients. Sequencing used immunoSEQ multiplex PCR; TCRdb keeps in-frame clones, though not all of them. The repertoire holds some 100,000 clones, with about nine tenths as singletons. The CDR3 length is 14 residues. Germline CDR1 SGHTA, CDR2 FQGNSA. Trimming took 4 bases from V and 5 from J, leaving 14 bases between them. Material: blood. This clonotype originated in a human donor in good health. The donor label of this sample is uncertain. The chain employs TRBV7-2 and TRBJ1-2; D is possibly TRBD1 (6 bases). The CDR3 region is CASSSTGFPYGYTF. The CDR3 DNA is TGTGCCAGCAGCTCTACAGGGTTCCCTTATGGCTACACCTTC.